This passage covers 20 T cell receptor beta chains from one sample sequenced in a study of patients and donors after allogeneic stem cell transplantation. From the RT-PCR reads, TCRdb called clonotypes with MiXCR, one entry per CDR3 protein. The profile shows about 11,000 distinct CDR3 sequences, about 20% of them singletons. The sequenced sample was blood, either unsorted or a sorted T cell fraction (not recorded which). Source of these receptors: a human donor who was either an allogeneic HSCT recipient or a stem cell or donor lymphocyte infusion donor (not recorded which). It is not recorded whose cells these are; they may come from a transplant donor.

The chain employs TRBV6-5 and TRBJ2-7, with TRBD2 matching 12 bases. In germline, CDR1 is MNHEY, CDR2 SVGAGI. The CDR3 runs to 14 residues. V trimming: 6 bases; J trimming: 2 bases; junction bases outside the gene matches: 2. The CDR3 nucleotides read TGTGCCAGCAGACGACTAGCGGGGGCCTACGAGCAGTACTTC. This gives the protein CASRRLAGAYEQYF.

CDR3 DNA sequence: TGTGCCAGCAGCCAGGATGGGCAAGGGCAGCCCCAGCATTTT. Translated, it gives CASSQDGQGQPQHF. The V gene is TRBV7-2, the J gene TRBJ1-5; D uncertain. This CDR3 contains 14 residues. CDR1 SGHTA and CDR2 FQGNSA come from the germline V gene. Trimming left V 5 bases short and J 7 bases short, with 15 bases between.

This clonotype was detected only a few times. The chain carries TRBV2 and TRBJ1-2; D is possibly TRBD1 (5 bases). Germline V gives CDR1 SNHLY, CDR2 FYNNEI. Trimming took 7 bases from V and 7 from J, leaving 19 bases between them. This CDR3 comprises 14 residues. The CDR3 protein is CASISGWGVAGYTF. The CDR3 DNA sequence: TGTGCCAGCATATCAGGGTGGGGAGTCGCTGGCTACACCTTC.

This clonotype was recorded a few times. CDR3 sequence: CASSENGNYGYTF. In nucleotides, the CDR3 is TGTGCCAGCAGTGAAAACGGCAACTATGGCTACACCTTC. V and J are TRBV25-1 and TRBJ1-2; no clear D. Trimming took off 2 bases at V and 2 bases at J, with 6 bases between the two ends. Germline loops: CDR1 MGHDK, CDR2 SYGVNS. This CDR3 has 13 amino acids.

This clonotype has a handful of counts. Relative to the germline gene, one junction end is altered; a read error may explain this. The CDR3 sequence is CASSLRNGEEQPQHF. In nucleotides, the CDR3 is TGTGCTAGCAGCTTAAGGAATGGGGAAGAACAGCCCCAGCATTTT. The chain has TRBV7-7 and TRBJ1-5; D ambiguous. Germline V lookup: CDR1 SSHAT, CDR2 FNYEAQ (reference sequence). This CDR3 contains 15 residues.

This clonotype was observed a handful of times. V and J are TRBV3-1 and TRBJ2-3, with 9 positions matching TRBD1. Germline CDR1 reads LGHDT; CDR2 reads YNNKEL (reference sequence). The junction had 6 bases not matched to a gene; V was cut back by 6 bases and J by 5 bases. CDR3 length: 14 amino acids. CDR3 protein: CASSWTGEGDTQYF. For the CDR3, the DNA is TGTGCCAGCAGTTGGACAGGGGAGGGAGATACGCAGTATTTT.

V and J are TRBV12-3 or TRBV12-4 and TRBJ1-5; a possible D gene is TRBD1 (5 bases). The CDR3 is made up of 16 amino acids. V was cut by 8 bases and J by 1 base, with 18 bases left in between. The CDR3 sequence is CASGPGRGVSNQPQHF. The CDR3 DNA follows: TGTGCCAGCGGCCCCGGAAGAGGGGTAAGCAATCAGCCCCAGCATTTT.

This clonotype was counted between two and nine times. The V call is TRBV18, the J call TRBJ1-4; D gene uncertain. This CDR3 has 18 amino acids. V was shortened by 3 bases and J by 0 bases, with 17 bases between the two germline ends. Germline V gene lookup returns CDR1 KGHSH and CDR2 LQKENI. The CDR3 bases are TGTGCCAGCTCACCGGAGCCACAGCGGGGTTCAACTAATGAAAAACTGTTTTTT. It translates to CASSPEPQRGSTNEKLFF. The entire variable domain, with the rest obtained from reference TRBV18 and TRBJ1-4, is as follows: NAGVMQNPRHLVRRRGQEARLRCSPMKGHSHVYWYRQLPEEGLKFMVYLQKENIIDESGMPKERFSAEFPKEGPSILRIQQVVRGDSAAYFCASSPEPQRGSTNEKLFFGSGTQLSVL.

The chain couples TRBV11-2 to TRBJ2-2, with a weak D call TRBD2 (6 bases). This CDR3 has 16 residues. Trimming removed 0 bases at V and 4 bases at J, with 12 bases between. Germline assignment: CDR1 SGHAT and CDR2 FQNNGV. The CDR3 is CASSLDRLASTGELFF. The DNA of the CDR3 is TGTGCCAGCAGCTTAGATCGGCTAGCGAGCACCGGGGAGCTGTTTTTT.

Note on this clonotype: A much larger clone lies one base from this, so it may be a read error. The rearrangement links TRBV5-5 to TRBJ1-5; possible D gene TRBD1, 5 bases. V was clipped by 3 bases and J by 10 bases, with 14 bases between them. The CDR3 is 13 residues long. CDR1 and CDR2 from the germline V gene are SGHKS and YYEKEE (reference sequence). As DNA, the CDR3 is TGTGCCAGCAGCTGGGACGGGGGGAATCCCCAGCATTTT. Protein product: CASSWDGGNPQHF.

This clonotype was seen ten or more times. This sequence joins TRBV20-1 and TRBJ1-5; 9 bases are shared with TRBD1. CDR3 size: 17 residues. Germline loops: CDR1 DFQATT, CDR2 SNEGSKA (reference sequence). Losses at the gene ends were 4 bases for V and 7 bases for J; bases not matched to a gene: 17. In DNA, the CDR3 is TGCAGTGCTACCGGACAGGGGTTGGGGGCCCTTGGGCAGCCCCAGCATTTT. Translated: CSATGQGLGALGQPQHF.

The V gene is TRBV7-2, the J gene TRBJ2-5, with D possibly matching TRBD2 (6 bases). Trimming took off 1 base at V and 1 base at J, with 13 bases between the two ends. The CDR3 is made up of 16 amino acids. The germline gives CDR1 SGHTA, CDR2 FQGNSA. The CDR3, as DNA: TGTGCCAGCAGCTTAGGGGCGGCGGGGTCCCAAGAGACCCAGTACTTC. It specifies CASSLGAAGSQETQYF.

The V call is TRBV10-3, the J call TRBJ2-3; possible D gene TRBD1, 6 bases. V lost 6 bases and J lost 0, with 16 bases in between. Germline-derived CDR1 and CDR2 are ENHRY and SYGVKD. This CDR3 contains 16 residues. CDR3 in amino acids: CAIRLNLQGSTDTQYF. DNA of the CDR3: TGTGCCATCAGACTAAACCTACAGGGTAGCACAGATACGCAGTATTTT.

The chain links TRBV6-5 to TRBJ1-6; 9 positions agree with TRBD1. CDR3 length: 15 residues. The trim removed 7 bases at V and 6 bases at J, leaving 7 bases unmatched. Looked up from germline, CDR1 is MNHEY and CDR2 is SVGAGI. CDR3 sequence reads: CASTPTGQGNSPLHF. Here the CDR3 DNA reads TGTGCCAGCACCCCTACGGGACAGGGTAATTCACCCCTCCACTTT.

The V call is TRBV30, the J call TRBJ1-1, with D possibly matching TRBD1 (5 bases). CDR3 length equals 14 residues. Trimming took off 5 bases at V and 1 base at J, with 14 bases between the two ends. Germline values: CDR1 GTSNPN, CDR2 SVGIG (reference sequence). Here the CDR3 reads CAWDRGTANTEAFF. The CDR3 DNA sequence: TGTGCCTGGGACCGCGGGACGGCGAACACTGAAGCTTTCTTT.

This clonotype was detected only a few times. The chain combines TRBV24-1 with TRBJ2-2, with D uncertain. The CDR3 contains 13 residues. Trimming pared 9 bases from V and 4 bases from J, leaving 11 bases between. Germline V CDR1 and CDR2: KGHDR, SFDVKD. The CDR3 DNA is TGTGCCACCGATGGTTGGAGCACCGGGGAGCTGTTTTTT. Its protein product is CATDGWSTGELFF.

This clonotype was seen many times. The rearrangement joins TRBV7-6 to TRBJ1-1; maybe TRBD1 (6 bases). There are 15 residues in the CDR3. V lost 1 base and J lost 6, with 15 bases in between. In germline, CDR1 is SGHVS, CDR2 FNYEAQ. For the CDR3, the DNA is TGTGCCAGCAGCTTAGACTCGGGGGGCTGGGCTGAAGCTTTCTTT. This sequence encodes CASSLDSGGWAEAFF.

The chain joins TRBV6-2 or TRBV6-3 to TRBJ2-5; a possible D gene is TRBD2 (6 bases). Deletions cut 2 bases from V and 0 bases from J, with 22 bases between. From germline, CDR1 is MNHEY and CDR2 SVGEGT. CDR3 length equals 19 residues. Here the CDR3 reads CASSYRLLGAGRHQETQYF. CDR3 sequence (DNA): TGTGCCAGCAGTTACCGCCTCCTTGGCGCGGGGAGACACCAAGAGACCCAGTACTTC.

The J gene is TRBJ1-1, the V gene TRBV9, with D tentatively TRBD1 (5 bases). The CDR3 is 16 amino acids. The V end was cut by 6 bases, the J end by 3 bases, with 21 bases between. CDR1 SGDLS and CDR2 YYNGEE come from the germline V gene. The CDR3 is CASNSYTGRGDTEAFF. The CDR3 coding sequence is TGTGCCAGCAACTCTTATACAGGTAGGGGTGACACTGAAGCTTTCTTT. Full variable domain (rest looked up from reference TRBV9 and TRBJ1-1): DSGVTQTPKHLITATGQRVTLRCSPRSGDLSVYWYQQSLDQGLQFLIQYYNGEERAKGNILERFSAQQFPDLHSELNLSSLELGDSALYFCASNSYTGRGDTEAFFGQGTRLTVV.

This clonotype is categorized as large. The V and J genes are TRBV10-3 and TRBJ1-1; 7 nucleotides align to TRBD1. Germline V gene data show CDR1 as ENHRY and CDR2 as SYGVKD. This CDR3 has 14 amino acids. Unmatched junction bases numbered 5, after V lost 2 bases and J lost 5 bases. The CDR3 DNA sequence: TGTGCCATCAGTGAGGAGGGGGCCCGGACTGAAGCTTTCTTT. It codes for CAISEEGARTEAFF.